The clone carrying this TCR beta chain was detected ten times or more. As yet, its antigen is unknown. These data originate in a study of T cells in Graves' hyperthyroidism and ophthalmopathy. Using RNA transcripts as the source, TCR beta CDR3 regions were amplified. During a first-round RT-PCR of the TCR CDR3, the HTBI primer set was used. MiXCR, applied by TCRdb to the multiplex PCR reads, yields one record per CDR3 protein. The sample carries under 550,000 distinct CDR3 sequences, roughly 13% recorded once. Whole-study findings and limits: Most thyroid-expanded clonotypes above 0.001 were also found in blood.

V was cut by 3 bases and J by 3 bases, with 12 bases left in between. The CDR3 is 14 amino acids. The germline CDR1 and CDR2 sequences are MDHEN and SYDVKM. Each diagnosis drew on symptoms, thyroxine, TRAb, thyroid ultrasound and orbital computed tomography findings. Isolation of PBMCs was performed on 10 ml fresh peripheral blood. The TCR comes from a woman in her late teens or twenties with Graves' hyperthyroidism. Material for sequencing was blood. This chain uses TRBV28 with TRBJ2-7; possibly TRBD1 for D (6 bases). CDR3 region: CASSFTGRGYEQYF. CDR3 DNA: TGTGCCAGCAGTTTTACAGGGAGAGGCTACGAGCAGTACTTC.